Sequencing of this T cell receptor (beta chain) was carried out in a study of shared clonotypes between healthy human individuals. The CDR3 consists of 13 residues. CDR1 and CDR2 (germline): SGHRS, YFSETQ. V was clipped by 6 bases and J by 6 bases, with 12 bases between them. This clone was counted only a few times. Sequencing was performed with immunoSEQ multiplex PCR; in TCRdb, only in-frame clones are kept and a portion is missing. The sample has around 700,000 clones, roughly 78% seen once. This TCR came from a woman in her 30s in good health. The chain recombines TRBV5-1 with TRBJ1-4; D gene unclear. Sequences were obtained from memory CD4+ T cells sorted from blood. Subset meaning: CD45RA-negative fraction. The CDR3 coding sequence is TGCGCCAGCAAGTACCTCGACGATGAAAAACTGTTTTTT. Its translation is CASKYLDDEKLFF. The full variable domain, its missing parts supplied by reference TRBV5-1 and TRBJ1-4, is KAGVTQTPRYLIKTRGQQVTLSCSPISGHRSVSWYQQTPGQGLQFLFEYFSETQRNKGNFPGRFSGRQFSNSRSEMNVSTLELGDSALYLCASKYLDDEKLFFGSGTQLSVL.